The sequence of this T cell receptor (beta chain) was determined in a study of graft-versus-host responses after intestinal transplantation. Overall study context: Recipients uniformly received anti-thymocyte globulin induction, followed by tacrolimus and steroids for approximately 3 years.

Germline CDR1 LNHNV, CDR2 YYDKDF (reference sequence). The CDR3 is 15 residues long. V was shortened by 0 bases and J by 14 bases, with 20 bases between the two germline ends. A word on this clone: Antigen unknown.

Profiling relied on immunoSEQ multiplex PCR, and the TCRdb table lists in-frame clones only, not all of them. The sample has about 85,000 clones; roughly 85% are singletons. The source of this sequence is a human donor who received an intestinal transplant. The rearrangement uses TRBV15 and TRBJ2-1, with D perhaps matching TRBD1 (5 bases). The specimen comprised unstimulated CD4+ T cells sorted from spleen or lymph node cells, sampled before intestinal transplant. CDR3 sequence: CATSRDWALDSTKFF. The DNA of the CDR3 is TGTGCCACCAGCAGAGATTGGGCGCTAGACAGTACGAAGTTCTTC.